A single sample gave rise to the 22 T cell receptor beta chains below, sequenced in a study of cytomegalovirus exposure and HLA in healthy donors. The study ran its PCR with 60 Vbeta and 13 Jbeta primers. Using immunoSEQ multiplex PCR, the repertoire was profiled, and TCRdb retains in-frame clones only, with some absent. This table has about 90,000 clones, 55% to 75% appearing once. The sequencing sample was made of PBMCs. Receptors were obtained from a woman under 30 in good health and CMV-seropositive.

The rearrangement links TRBV6-5 to TRBJ1-1, with D possibly matching TRBD1 (6 bases). V dropped 4 bases and J dropped 1 base, with 16 bases sitting between them. Germline V gene sequence: CDR1 MNHEY, CDR2 SVGAGI. CDR3 length equals 16 residues. The DNA of the CDR3 is TGTGCCAGCAGTTCTCTGGGGGGGGGCACGAACACTGAAGCTTTCTTT. Protein product: CASSSLGGGTNTEAFF.

This clone was recorded a few times. The rearrangement uses TRBV7-2 and TRBJ1-5; 9 bases agree with TRBD1. Unmatched junction bases numbered 5, after V lost 6 bases and J lost 5 bases. Per the germline V gene, CDR1 is SGHTA and CDR2 is FQGNSA. The CDR3 totals 14 residues. CDR3 in amino acids: CASRPTGGDQPQHF. The CDR3 nucleotides are TGTGCCAGCAGACCCACAGGGGGCGATCAGCCCCAGCATTTT.

The chain combines TRBV7-2 with TRBJ1-5, with D unclear. The V gene's germline CDR1 is SGHTA and CDR2 FQGNSA. The CDR3 runs 14 residues. V lost 4 bases and J lost 4, with 11 bases in between. CDR3: CASSYQAGNQPQHF. In nucleotides, the CDR3 is TGTGCCAGCAGCTATCAAGCGGGAAATCAGCCCCAGCATTTT.

This rearrangement joins TRBV5-1 to TRBJ2-5; 9 nucleotides align to TRBD2. Germline lookup yields CDR1 SGHRS and CDR2 YFSETQ. Trimming cost V 4 bases and J 4 bases; bases outside gene matches: 14. This CDR3 spans 17 amino acids. Here the CDR3 reads CASSGGGLAGVGETQYF. The DNA of the CDR3 is TGCGCCAGCAGCGGCGGAGGGTTAGCGGGAGTTGGAGAGACCCAGTACTTC.

The chain combines TRBV28 with TRBJ2-1; 10 nucleotides line up with TRBD2. This CDR3 contains 16 residues. Trimming took 4 bases from V and 0 from J; bases not matched to a gene: 3. Looked up from germline, CDR1 is MDHEN and CDR2 is SYDVKM. CDR3: CASSWTSGSSYNEQFF. The CDR3 DNA reads as TGTGCCAGCAGTTGGACTAGCGGAAGCTCCTACAATGAGCAGTTCTTC. Filled out from reference TRBV28 and TRBJ2-1, the complete variable domain reads DVKVTQSSRYLVKRTGEKVFLECVQDMDHENMFWYRQDPGLGLRLIYFSYDVKMKEKGDIPEGYSVSREKKERFSLILESASTNQTSMYLCASSWTSGSSYNEQFFGPGTRLTVL.

The chain carries TRBV7-9 and TRBJ2-7; D perhaps matches TRBD2 (6 bases). The V and J ends lost 3 bases and 4 bases respectively, with 10 bases between them. This CDR3 has 13 residues. Germline V lookup: CDR1 SEHNR, CDR2 FQNEAQ (reference sequence). The CDR3 loop reads CASSFLGSYEQYF. The CDR3 DNA is TGTGCCAGCAGCTTCCTCGGGAGTTACGAGCAGTACTTC.

The rearrangement uses TRBV15 and TRBJ1-5; D is undetermined. This CDR3 has 16 residues. Germline-derived CDR1 and CDR2 are LNHNV and YYDKDF (reference sequence). V was shortened by 4 bases and J by 2 bases, with 15 bases between the two germline ends. CDR3 bases: TGTGCCACCAGCACCTCGAATGTCCCAGGCAATCAGCCCCAGCATTTT. Translated: CATSTSNVPGNQPQHF.

As to this clone: In the same sample, other DNA sequences code for this CDR3. The chain recombines TRBV10-2 with TRBJ1-5; TRBD1 is a possible D gene (6 bases). This CDR3 is 14 amino acids long. CDR1 and CDR2 (germline): WSHSY, SAAADI. V dropped 0 bases and J dropped 5 bases, with 8 bases sitting between them. This chain's CDR3 is CASSESGHDQPQHF. As DNA, the CDR3 is TGCGCCAGCAGTGAGTCGGGACACGATCAGCCCCAGCATTTT.

This clone was detected only once. This CDR3 is CASSLVDQADTQYF. CDR3 in DNA: TGCGCCAGCAGCTTGGTCGATCAGGCAGATACGCAGTATTTT. V usage is TRBV5-1 and J usage is TRBJ2-3; no reliable D call. V was shortened by 0 bases and J by 4 bases, with 9 bases between the two germline ends. Germline CDR1 SGHRS, CDR2 YFSETQ. The CDR3 totals 14 residues.

The chain recombines TRBV11-2 with TRBJ2-2, with D perhaps TRBD1 (6 bases). There are 15 residues in the CDR3. The germline CDR1 and CDR2 sequences are SGHAT and FQNNGV. With 7 bases removed from V and 1 base from J, the gap between germline ends came to 13 bases. CDR3 in DNA: TGTGCCAGCACTTCTACAGGGCAGAACACCGGGGAGCTGTTTTTT. This sequence encodes CASTSTGQNTGELFF.

The chain combines TRBV5-5 with TRBJ2-7; 8 positions match TRBD1. Germline assignment: CDR1 SGHKS and CDR2 YYEKEE (reference sequence). This CDR3 is 14 amino acids long. V lost 4 bases to trimming and J lost 2 bases; unmatched junction nucleotides: 5. This chain's CDR3 is CASSPGGGTYEQYF. CDR3 sequence (DNA): TGTGCCAGCAGCCCAGGGGGCGGAACCTACGAGCAGTACTTC.

This clone was seen only once. The chain couples TRBV19 to TRBJ1-5; TRBD1 is a possible D gene (6 bases). The germline V gene has CDR1 LNHDA and CDR2 SQIVND (reference sequence). V was cut by 6 bases and J by 3 bases, with 9 bases left in between. This CDR3 has 13 amino acids. For the CDR3, the DNA is TGTGCCAGTAGCCGGGACAACAATCAGCCCCAGCATTTT. Protein: CASSRDNNQPQHF.

V and J are TRBV5-6 and TRBJ2-1, with 11 bases lining up with TRBD1. Germline CDR1 and CDR2: SGHDT and YYEEEE. This CDR3 is built from 16 residues. V lost 3 bases, J lost 6 bases, and 8 bases stayed unmatched. The CDR3 DNA reads as TGTGCCAGCAGCTCCTCCCCGGGACAGGGGGTCAATGAGCAGTTCTTC. It is translated as CASSSSPGQGVNEQFF.

The rearrangement uses TRBV7-7 and TRBJ2-1, with unresolved D. The CDR3 totals 13 residues. Germline V gene data show CDR1 as SSHAT and CDR2 as FNYEAQ (reference sequence). Trimming left V 2 bases short and J 8 bases short, with 10 bases between. CDR3 in DNA: TGTGCCAGCAGCTTACGACATATGGATGAGCAGTTCTTC. As protein: CASSLRHMDEQFF.

This clone was picked up one time. The V and J genes are TRBV6-5 and TRBJ2-2; possible D gene TRBD2, 5 bases. The CDR3 is 14 residues long. Between the trimmed V and J ends, which lost 6 bases and 7 bases, there was a span of 15 bases. Germline CDR1 reads MNHEY; CDR2 reads SVGAGI. CDR3 nucleotides: TGTGCCAGCAGCCCTTCTGTCCGGGGCGGGGAGCTGTTTTTT. Protein sequence: CASSPSVRGGELFF.

The gene calls are TRBV15 and TRBJ2-3, with a weak D call TRBD2 (5 bases). CDR1 is LNHNV, CDR2 YYDKDF, per germline (reference sequence). The V gene lost 4 bases and the J gene lost 1 base, with 9 bases spanning the gap. The CDR3 extends over 14 amino acids. The DNA of the CDR3 is TGTGCCACCAGCAAAGGAGGCGGCACAGATACGCAGTATTTT. Its translation is CATSKGGGTDTQYF.

The CDR3 loop is CASSPRTGGEGYTF. The DNA of the CDR3 is TGTGCCAGCAGCCCTCGGACAGGGGGAGAGGGCTACACCTTC. The chain recombines TRBV7-3 with TRBJ1-2, with 10 bases that match TRBD1. V trimming: 5 bases; J trimming: 8 bases; junction bases outside the gene matches: 8. Germline V CDR1 and CDR2: SGHTA, FQGTGA. There are 14 residues in the CDR3.

The chain's CDR3 is CASSTPQAHYGYTF. The DNA for the CDR3 is TGTGCCAGTAGTACCCCCCAGGCCCACTATGGCTACACCTTC. The V and J genes are TRBV19 and TRBJ1-2; D is undetermined. Germline V gives CDR1 LNHDA, CDR2 SQIVND (reference sequence). V lost 4 bases, J lost 3 bases, and 12 bases lay in between. The CDR3 sequence is 14 residues long.

The J gene is TRBJ2-7, the V gene TRBV19, with D possibly TRBD1 on 5 matching bases. The CDR3 contains 15 residues. The germline CDR1 and CDR2 sequences are LNHDA and SQIVND (reference sequence). V lost 7 bases to trimming and J lost 0 bases, with 16 bases between them. The CDR3 region is CASTAARADSYEQYF. For the CDR3, the DNA is TGTGCCAGTACTGCGGCCAGGGCCGACTCCTACGAGCAGTACTTC.

The V call is TRBV25-1, the J call TRBJ2-2, with D possibly matching TRBD2 (7 bases). This CDR3 region has 16 residues. The ends were cut back, 2 bases at V and 4 bases at J, with 14 bases in the middle. Germline V gene lookup returns CDR1 MGHDK and CDR2 SYGVNS. As DNA, the CDR3 is TGTGCCAGCAGTGAAGGGGGCGGGAGAGGCACCGGGGAGCTGTTTTTT. Its protein is CASSEGGGRGTGELFF.

The V and J genes are TRBV19 and TRBJ1-1; perhaps TRBD1 as D (5 bases). Per germline, CDR1 LNHDA and CDR2 SQIVND (reference sequence). This CDR3 is built from 15 residues. V shed 4 bases and J shed 1 base, with 13 bases lying between them. CDR3 bases: TGTGCCAGTAGTACCTCAGGGTTGGGGAACACTGAAGCTTTCTTT. Protein product: CASSTSGLGNTEAFF.

The rearrangement uses TRBV6-5 and TRBJ2-1, with 7 bases aligning to TRBD1. This CDR3 contains 15 residues. The V and J ends lost 5 bases and 3 bases, in that order; junction bases with no gene match: 7. Germline values: CDR1 MNHEY, CDR2 SVGAGI. The CDR3 coding sequence is TGTGCCAGCAGTACAACAGGGGATGTCTACAATGAGCAGTTCTTC. Amino acid sequence: CASSTTGDVYNEQFF.